This T cell receptor (beta chain) was identified during a study of cytomegalovirus exposure and HLA in healthy donors. Study-level background: HLA-typed donors were the source of 82 million or so unique TCRs, which an early data release held. Study findings and constraints: An apparent linkage of common viral pathogens to several of the most significant clusters emerged in a later analysis.

Points on this clone: Its antigen is unknown.

The CDR3 has 13 residues. Losses at the gene ends were 0 bases for V and 13 bases for J; bases not matched to a gene: 8. Per the germline V gene, CDR1 is LNHNV and CDR2 is YYDKDF (reference sequence). PCR amplification relied on 60 Vbeta primers (plus 13 Jbeta primers). Measured with immunoSEQ multiplex PCR; TCRdb has only the in-frame clones, and not every one. This repertoire shows under 35,000 clones, around 60% found once; its top ten account for 20% to 25%. The chain couples TRBV15 to TRBJ2-5; 7 bases match TRBD2. The clonotype originates from a man in his fifties in good health and CMV-seropositive. The sample comprised PBMCs. The CDR3 loop reads CATSRDRLAATYF. CDR3 coding DNA: TGTGCCACCAGCAGAGATCGGCTAGCGGCCACGTACTTC. The entire variable domain, with the rest obtained from reference TRBV15 and TRBJ2-5, is as follows: DAMVIQNPRYQVTQFGKPVTLSCSQTLNHNVMYWYQQKSSQAPKLLFHYYDKDFNNEADTPDNFQSRRPNTSFCFLDIRSPGLGDTAMYLCATSRDRLAATYFGPGTRLLVL.